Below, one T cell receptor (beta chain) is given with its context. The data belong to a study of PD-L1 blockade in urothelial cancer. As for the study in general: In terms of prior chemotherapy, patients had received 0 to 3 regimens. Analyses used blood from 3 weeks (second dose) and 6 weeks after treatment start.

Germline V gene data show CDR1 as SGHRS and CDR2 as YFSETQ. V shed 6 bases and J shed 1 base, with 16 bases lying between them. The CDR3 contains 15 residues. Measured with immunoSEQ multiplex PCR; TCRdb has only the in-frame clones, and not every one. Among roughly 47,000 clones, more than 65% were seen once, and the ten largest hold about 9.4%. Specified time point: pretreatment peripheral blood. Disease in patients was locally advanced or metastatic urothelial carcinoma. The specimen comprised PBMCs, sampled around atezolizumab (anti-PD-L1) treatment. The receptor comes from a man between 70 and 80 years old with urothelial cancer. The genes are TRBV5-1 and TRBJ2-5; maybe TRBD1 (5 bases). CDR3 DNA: TGCGCCAGCAACCCTTTGACAGCGACCCAAGAGACCCAGTACTTC. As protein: CASNPLTATQETQYF. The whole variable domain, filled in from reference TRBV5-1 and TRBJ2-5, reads KAGVTQTPRYLIKTRGQQVTLSCSPISGHRSVSWYQQTPGQGLQFLFEYFSETQRNKGNFPGRFSGRQFSNSRSEMNVSTLELGDSALYLCASNPLTATQETQYFGPGTRLLVL.